Sequencing of this T cell receptor beta chain was carried out in a study of regulatory T cells in long-lasting Graves disease. Study-wide results and limits: Relative to newly diagnosed Graves' patients, persistent ones had lower TCR diversity. Repertoires from persistent disease leaned toward TRBV28, TRBJ1-2 and TRBJ2-5.

Building of the TCR beta libraries involved iRepertoire HTBI primers and Arm-PCR of CDR3 regions. MiXCR was run by TCRdb on the multiplex PCR reads, yielding one entry per CDR3 protein. Of almost 350,000 distinct CDR3 sequences in the sample, about 18% were seen once. This clonotype came up many times. Its antigen remains unknown. Germline lookup yields CDR1 MNHNS and CDR2 SASEGT. Deletions cut 1 base from V and 5 bases from J, with 6 bases between. There are 13 residues in the CDR3. Described time point: persistent/refractory GD, antithyroid drugs over 5 years with positive TRAb. PBMCs were the source of the RNA used for TCR sequencing.

V usage is TRBV6-1 and J usage is TRBJ1-5; no clear D gene. The sample was peripheral blood mononuclear cells (PBMCs), taken when the disease was refractory, from a patient treated with antithyroid drugs. This TCR came from a female donor with Graves disease. The CDR3 sequence: CASSEGGYQPQHF. In DNA form, the CDR3 reads TGTGCCAGCAGTGAAGGGGGTTATCAGCCCCAGCATTTT.